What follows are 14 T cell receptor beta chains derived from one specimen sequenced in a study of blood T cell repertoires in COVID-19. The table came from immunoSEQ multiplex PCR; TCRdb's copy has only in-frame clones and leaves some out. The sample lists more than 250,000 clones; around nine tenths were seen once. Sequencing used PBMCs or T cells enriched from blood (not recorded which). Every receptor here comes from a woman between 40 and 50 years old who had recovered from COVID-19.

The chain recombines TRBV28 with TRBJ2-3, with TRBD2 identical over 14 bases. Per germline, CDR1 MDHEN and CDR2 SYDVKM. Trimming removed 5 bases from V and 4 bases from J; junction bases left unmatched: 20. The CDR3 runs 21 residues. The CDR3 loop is CASSPHDFRLAGGNFADTQYF. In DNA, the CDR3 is TGTGCCAGCAGTCCCCATGACTTTCGACTAGCGGGAGGGAATTTCGCAGATACGCAGTATTTT.

In nucleotides, the CDR3 is TGCAGTGCTCGTGGACCCGAGGCAGATACGCAGTATTTT. Amino acid sequence: CSARGPEADTQYF. The V call is TRBV20-1, the J call TRBJ2-3, with D hard to call. V was pared by 5 bases and J by 4 bases, with 13 bases between. Germline V gives CDR1 DFQATT, CDR2 SNEGSKA (reference sequence). The CDR3 is 13 residues long.

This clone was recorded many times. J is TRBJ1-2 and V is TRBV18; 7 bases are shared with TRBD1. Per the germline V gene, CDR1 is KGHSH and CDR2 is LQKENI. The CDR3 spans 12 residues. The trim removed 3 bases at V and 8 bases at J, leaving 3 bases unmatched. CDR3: CASSPIQGGYTF. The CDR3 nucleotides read TGTGCCAGCTCACCGATACAGGGGGGCTACACCTTC.

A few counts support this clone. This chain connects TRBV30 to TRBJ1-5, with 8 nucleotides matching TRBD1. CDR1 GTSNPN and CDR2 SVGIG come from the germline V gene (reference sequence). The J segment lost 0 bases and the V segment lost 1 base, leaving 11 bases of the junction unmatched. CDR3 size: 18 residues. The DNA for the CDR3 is TGTGCCTGGAGTGGAAGGGACAGGCACACATATAGCAATCAGCCCCAGCATTTT. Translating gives CAWSGRDRHTYSNQPQHF.

DNA for the CDR3: TGCGCCAGCGGGGCGACTAGCGGCTCGGAGAGCATTCAGTACTTC. Residues: CASGATSGSESIQYF. The J gene is TRBJ2-4, the V gene TRBV5-1; 9 nucleotides agree with TRBD2. The CDR3 extends over 15 amino acids. V lost 7 bases to trimming and J lost 9 bases; unmatched junction nucleotides: 14. Germline V CDR1 and CDR2: SGHRS, YFSETQ.

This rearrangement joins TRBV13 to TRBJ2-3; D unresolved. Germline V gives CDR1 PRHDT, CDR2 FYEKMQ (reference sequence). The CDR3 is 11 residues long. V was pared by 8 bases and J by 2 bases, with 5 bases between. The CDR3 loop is CASGPTDTQYF. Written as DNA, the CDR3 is TGTGCCAGCGGGCCCACAGATACGCAGTATTTT.

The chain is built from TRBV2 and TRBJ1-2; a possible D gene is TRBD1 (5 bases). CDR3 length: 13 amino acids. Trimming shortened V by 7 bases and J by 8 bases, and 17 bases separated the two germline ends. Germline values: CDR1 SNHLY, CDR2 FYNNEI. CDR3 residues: CASNLIQAEGYTF. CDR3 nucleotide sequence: TGTGCCAGCAACCTAATACAGGCAGAAGGCTACACCTTC.

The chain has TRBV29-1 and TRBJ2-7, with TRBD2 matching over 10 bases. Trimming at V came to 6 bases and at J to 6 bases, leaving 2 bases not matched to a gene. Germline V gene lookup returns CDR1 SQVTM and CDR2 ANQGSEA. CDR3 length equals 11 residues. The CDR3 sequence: CSVRLAGEQYF. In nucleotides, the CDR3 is TGCAGCGTCAGACTAGCGGGCGAGCAGTACTTC.

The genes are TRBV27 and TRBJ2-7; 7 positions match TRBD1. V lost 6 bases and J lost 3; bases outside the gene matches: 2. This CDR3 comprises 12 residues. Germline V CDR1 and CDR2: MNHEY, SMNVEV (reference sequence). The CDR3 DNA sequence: TGTGCCAGCAGAAGACAGGGCTACGAGCAGTACTTC. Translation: CASRRQGYEQYF.

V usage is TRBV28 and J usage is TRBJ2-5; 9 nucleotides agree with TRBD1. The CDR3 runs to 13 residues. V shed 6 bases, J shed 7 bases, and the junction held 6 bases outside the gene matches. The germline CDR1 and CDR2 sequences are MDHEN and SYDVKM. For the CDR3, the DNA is TGTGCCAGCAGACGGGACAGGGAGGTGACCCAGTACTTC. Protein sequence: CASRRDREVTQYF.

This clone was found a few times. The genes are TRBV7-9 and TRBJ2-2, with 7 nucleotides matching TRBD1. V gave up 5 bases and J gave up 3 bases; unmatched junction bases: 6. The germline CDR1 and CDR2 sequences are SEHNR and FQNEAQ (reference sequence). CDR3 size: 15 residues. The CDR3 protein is CASSQGQVDTGELFF. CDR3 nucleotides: TGTGCCAGCAGCCAAGGACAGGTCGACACCGGGGAGCTGTTTTTT.

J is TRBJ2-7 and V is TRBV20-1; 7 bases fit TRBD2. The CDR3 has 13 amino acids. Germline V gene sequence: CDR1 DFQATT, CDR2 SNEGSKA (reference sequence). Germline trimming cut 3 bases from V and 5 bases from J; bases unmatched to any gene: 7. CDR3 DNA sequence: TGCAGTGCTAGTGGTGAGGGGACTAACGAGCAGTACTTC. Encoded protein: CSASGEGTNEQYF.

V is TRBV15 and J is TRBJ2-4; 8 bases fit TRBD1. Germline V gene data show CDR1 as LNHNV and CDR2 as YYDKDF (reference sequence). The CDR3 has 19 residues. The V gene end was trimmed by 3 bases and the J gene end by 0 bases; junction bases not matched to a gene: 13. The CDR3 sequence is CATSSTDRATQLAKNIQYF. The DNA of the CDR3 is TGTGCCACCAGCAGTACGGACAGGGCCACCCAATTAGCCAAAAACATTCAGTACTTC.

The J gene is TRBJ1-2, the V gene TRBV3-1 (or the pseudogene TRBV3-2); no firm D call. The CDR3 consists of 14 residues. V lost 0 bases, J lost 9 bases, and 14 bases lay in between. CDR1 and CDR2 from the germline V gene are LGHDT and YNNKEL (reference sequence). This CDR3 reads CASSQDGPVGSYTF. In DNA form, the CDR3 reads TGTGCCAGCAGCCAAGATGGGCCGGTCGGCAGCTACACCTTC.